Presented here are 13 T cell receptor beta chains from one specimen sequenced in a study of blood T cell repertoires in COVID-19. Repertoires were generated with immunoSEQ multiplex PCR, while TCRdb's copy carries only in-frame clones and drops some. The profile shows about 300,000 clones, around 92% of them singletons. The sample was peripheral blood. These receptors all come from a woman aged 25 to 39 with COVID-19, enrolled during active disease.

The chain joins TRBV10-3 to TRBJ1-1; D is perhaps TRBD1 (5 bases). Trimming took off 7 bases at V and 1 base at J, with 10 bases between the two ends. Germline V gene lookup returns CDR1 ENHRY and CDR2 SYGVKD. This CDR3 comprises 13 residues. The CDR3 protein is CAIKGTGNTEAFF. The CDR3 DNA reads TGTGCCATCAAAGGCACAGGGAACACTGAAGCTTTCTTT.

This sequence joins TRBV5-4 and TRBJ2-1, with D possibly matching TRBD2 (5 bases). The CDR3 contains 15 residues. V was shortened by 2 bases and J by 0 bases, with 9 bases between the two germline ends. Germline V gene lookup returns CDR1 SGHNT and CDR2 YYREEE (reference sequence). This chain's CDR3 is CASSFSGSSYNEQFF. In DNA form, the CDR3 reads TGTGCCAGCAGCTTCTCGGGGAGCTCCTACAATGAGCAGTTCTTC.

The chain is built from TRBV7-5 and TRBJ1-5. TRBV7-5 represents a pseudogene. The CDR3 sequence is 14 residues long. This CDR3 reads CARSPNTRLHPQHF. The CDR3 nucleotides are TGTGCCAGAAGCCCGAACACTAGACTTCATCCCCAGCATTTT.

The rearrangement joins TRBV13 to TRBJ2-1, with D uncertain. This CDR3 contains 11 residues. Trimming pared 1 base from V and 8 bases from J, leaving 3 bases between. Germline assignment: CDR1 PRHDT and CDR2 FYEKMQ (reference sequence). CDR3 in DNA: TGTGCCAGCAGCTTAGCAGATGAGCAGTTCTTC. The encoded protein is CASSLADEQFF. The complete variable domain, with remaining parts taken from reference TRBV13 and TRBJ2-1, reads AAGVIQSPRHLIKEKRETATLKCYPIPRHDTVYWYQQGPGQDPQFLISFYEKMQSDKGSIPDRFSAQQFSDYHSELNMSSLELGDSALYFCASSLADEQFFGPGTRLTVL.

This clone was seen more than once but under ten times. As DNA, the CDR3 is TGTGCCAGTAGTATCCGACAGGGTACCGGGGAGCTGTTTTTT. Residues: CASSIRQGTGELFF. V is TRBV19 and J is TRBJ2-2; 7 bases fit TRBD1. After removal of 3 bases from V and 5 bases from J, the junction contained 3 bases not matched to a gene. CDR3 length: 14 amino acids. Germline V gene sequence: CDR1 LNHDA, CDR2 SQIVND (reference sequence).

This sequence joins TRBV19 and TRBJ1-2; D unclear. CDR3 length: 14 residues. Germline assignment: CDR1 LNHDA and CDR2 SQIVND (reference sequence). Trimming pared 3 bases from V and 2 bases from J, leaving 10 bases between. DNA for the CDR3: TGTGCCAGTAGTATCGCGGCGAGAAACTATGGCTACACCTTC. Amino acids: CASSIAARNYGYTF.

The table lists this clone with a count of one. The V gene is TRBV11-2, the J gene TRBJ2-5; 11 bases are shared with TRBD2. With 1 base clipped from V and 3 bases from J, the junction kept 4 bases outside the gene matches. The germline V gene encodes CDR1 SGHAT and CDR2 FQNNGV. The CDR3 is made up of 16 amino acids. The CDR3 protein is CASSLATSGGKETQYF. The CDR3 nucleotides are TGTGCCAGCAGCTTAGCAACTAGCGGGGGCAAAGAGACCCAGTACTTC. Using reference TRBV11-2 and TRBJ2-5 for the parts outside the CDR3, the full variable domain is EAGVAQSPRYKIIEKRQSVAFWCNPISGHATLYWYQQILGQGPKLLIQFQNNGVVDDSQLPKDRFSAERLKGVDSTLKIQPAKLEDSAVYLCASSLATSGGKETQYFGPGTRLLVL.

This chain uses TRBV6-5 with TRBJ2-1; 9 bases agree with TRBD1. Germline V CDR1 and CDR2: MNHEY, SVGAGI. CDR3 size: 15 residues. Germline trimming cut 4 bases from V and 8 bases from J; bases unmatched to any gene: 9. The CDR3, as DNA: TGTGCCAGCAGTTCACCGGGACAGGGTACGCATGAGCAGTTCTTC. Its translation: CASSSPGQGTHEQFF.

This clone appeared a single time. The V gene is TRBV7-3, the J gene TRBJ2-3; TRBD2 matches 10 bases. CDR1 and CDR2 (germline): SGHTA, FQGTGA. The CDR3 totals 14 residues. V was clipped by 5 bases and J by 5 bases; unmatched bases: 4. CDR3 protein: CASSPIAGGDTQYF. The DNA of the CDR3 is TGTGCCAGCAGCCCTATAGCGGGGGGAGATACGCAGTATTTT.

This chain connects TRBV6-5 to TRBJ1-6, with unresolved D. The V gene's germline CDR1 is MNHEY and CDR2 SVGAGI. Trimming cost V 5 bases and J 5 bases, with 7 bases left between them. The CDR3 has 13 amino acids. The CDR3 here is CASSNIHNSPLHF. The CDR3 DNA reads as TGTGCCAGCAGTAACATCCATAATTCACCCCTCCACTTT.

In its sample, this clone was seen once. This chain links TRBV10-3 with TRBJ1-2; 8 bases are a match to TRBD1. V shed 6 bases and J 8 bases; nucleotides not matched to a gene: 8. Germline V gene sequence: CDR1 ENHRY, CDR2 SYGVKD. This CDR3 has 13 residues. In nucleotides, the CDR3 is TGTGCCATCAGCCCGACAGGGGCCGAGGGCTACACCTTC. It codes for CAISPTGAEGYTF.

This chain links TRBV6-5 with TRBJ1-2; the D gene is possibly TRBD1 (6 bases). CDR1 is MNHEY, CDR2 SVGAGI, per germline. V was trimmed by 6 bases and J by 10 bases, leaving 21 bases between them. The CDR3 length is 14 residues. The CDR3 protein is CASRPYRQEMDYTF. The CDR3 nucleotides read TGTGCCAGCAGACCCTACCGACAGGAGATGGACTACACCTTC.

V usage is TRBV4-2 and J usage is TRBJ2-1; 10 bases fit TRBD2. J gave up 2 bases and V 5 bases, and 6 bases lay outside the gene matches. Per the germline V gene, CDR1 is LGHNA and CDR2 is YNFKEQ. This CDR3 comprises 16 residues. This CDR3 reads CASSEGLAETYNEQFF. CDR3 DNA: TGTGCCAGCAGCGAAGGACTAGCGGAAACCTACAATGAGCAGTTCTTC.